This TCR beta chain stems from a study of T cell changes during pregnancy in multiple sclerosis. This table comes from immunoSEQ multiplex PCR, and its TCRdb copy is limited to in-frame clones, with some not included. Of roughly 42,000 clones in the sample, more than 85% were seen once. The material sequenced was CD4+ T cells from peripheral blood mononuclear cells, taken in the second trimester of pregnancy. The clonotype comes from a female donor in good health, enrolled as a control in a pregnancy study.

CDR3 DNA: TGCGCCAGCAGCCAAGTAGGGGTGAACACCGGGGAGCTGTTTTTT. It specifies CASSQVGVNTGELFF. The chain carries TRBV4-3 and TRBJ2-2; a possible D gene is TRBD1 (5 bases). Trimming removed 1 base at V and 1 base at J, with 7 bases between. Per germline, CDR1 LGHNA and CDR2 YSLEER. The CDR3 loop spans 15 amino acids.